This passage covers 17 T cell receptor beta chains from one sample sequenced in a study of shared clonotypes between healthy human individuals (dated by TCRdb to the early 2020s). To prepare the library, the immunoSEQ multiplex PCR assay was applied. TCRdb re-hosts the immuneACCESS table, in-frame sequences only. Its copies lack some clones; in the studies checked, an unresolved V gene accounts for under half of them, and the cause for the rest is not known. Recorded for this sample are about 990,000 clones; approximately 78% of them occurred a single time. Jointly, the top ten make up 0.5% to 0.65% of the sample. Sequenced material: memory CD4+ T cells from PBMCs. This specimen's cell subset or site label, per the study, means: CD45RA-negative fraction. These receptors all come from a man younger than 35 in good health. Some clones in this sample may be carry-over from other donors' samples.

Worth noting for this clone: The sample contains more than one DNA sequence encoding this CDR3. The rearrangement uses TRBV5-1 and TRBJ2-3, with TRBD2 as a possible D gene (6 bases). The CDR3 loop spans 14 amino acids. Trimming stripped 0 bases from V and 1 base from J, with 6 bases between. Germline assignment: CDR1 SGHRS and CDR2 YFSETQ. The CDR3 DNA sequence: TGCGCCAGCAGCTTGGGCGGGGGCACAGATACGCAGTATTTT. This translates into CASSLGGGTDTQYF.

Worth noting for this clone: A read error is possible here, since a much larger clone lies one base away. The sample contains more than one DNA sequence encoding this CDR3. This sequence joins TRBV5-1 and TRBJ2-3, with D uncertain. Germline V gene sequence: CDR1 SGHRS, CDR2 YFSETQ. Between the trimmed V and J ends, which lost 4 bases and 6 bases, there was a span of 9 bases. CDR3 length: 12 residues. In DNA form, the CDR3 reads TGCGCCAGCAGCCTGGGTCAGGATACGCAGTATTTT. Translating it yields CASSLGQDTQYF. The variable domain in full, with the rest retrieved from reference TRBV5-1 and TRBJ2-3, is KAGVTQTPRYLIKTRGQQVTLSCSPISGHRSVSWYQQTPGQGLQFLFEYFSETQRNKGNFPGRFSGRQFSNSRSEMNVSTLELGDSALYLCASSLGQDTQYFGPGTRLTVL.

The chain uses TRBV2 and TRBJ2-7; TRBD2 aligns across 11 bases. The germline gives CDR1 SNHLY, CDR2 FYNNEI. V was pared by 10 bases and J by 1 base, with 6 bases of the junction left unmatched. The CDR3 contains 14 residues. The DNA of the CDR3 is TGTGCCACTGAGACTAGCGGGGCTTCCTACGAGCAGTACTTC. As protein: CATETSGASYEQYF. The variable domain in full, with the rest retrieved from reference TRBV2 and TRBJ2-7, is EPEVTQTPSHQVTQMGQEVILRCVPISNHLYFYWYRQILGQKVEFLVSFYNNEISEKSEIFDDQFSVERPDGSNFTLKIRSTKLEDSAMYFCATETSGASYEQYFGPGTRLTVT.

V is TRBV29-1 and J is TRBJ1-3, with TRBD1 identical over 7 bases. Germline assignment: CDR1 SQVTM and CDR2 ANQGSEA. V lost 6 bases to trimming and J lost 3 bases; unmatched junction nucleotides: 8. This CDR3 has 14 residues. The DNA of the CDR3 is TGCAGCGTCCGAGAGGGGGCGCATGGAAACACCATATATTTT. Protein: CSVREGAHGNTIYF. The entire variable domain, with the rest obtained from reference TRBV29-1 and TRBJ1-3, is as follows: SAVISQKPSRDICQRGTSLTIQCQVDSQVTMMFWYRQQPGQSLTLIATANQGSEATYESGFVIDKFPISRPNLTFSTLTVSNMSPEDSSIYLCSVREGAHGNTIYFGEGSWLTVV.

Details on this clone: This specimen includes other DNA sequences encoding the same CDR3. V gene TRBV4-3 combines with J gene TRBJ2-1, with TRBD2 as a possible D gene (6 bases). Germline CDR1 LGHNA, CDR2 YSLEER. The length of the CDR3 is 13 residues. Trimming cost V 4 bases and J 3 bases, with 7 bases left between them. The CDR3 here is CASSPGLYNEQFF. CDR3 DNA: TGCGCCAGCAGCCCGGGACTCTACAATGAGCAGTTCTTC.

The gene calls are TRBV28 and TRBJ1-2; 7 positions agree with TRBD1. The CDR3 has 13 amino acids. J gave up 8 bases and V 7 bases, and 10 bases lay outside the gene matches. Germline CDR1 and CDR2: MDHEN and SYDVKM. CDR3 in DNA: TGTGCCAGCAAAGTAACGGGACAGCGGGGCTACACCTTC. This encodes CASKVTGQRGYTF.

V usage is TRBV29-1 and J usage is TRBJ2-5; D unclear. The J call could be wrong; TRBJ2-7 is a better fit for the DNA end. Germline V lookup: CDR1 SQVTM, CDR2 ANQGSEA. The CDR3 has 12 residues. This CDR3 reads CSVGIGRHEQYF. CDR3 DNA: TGCAGCGTTGGGATAGGGCGGCACGAGCAGTACTTC.

This chain joins TRBV18 and TRBJ2-5, with D perhaps TRBD2 (5 bases). CDR3 length: 14 residues. CDR1 KGHSH and CDR2 LQKENI come from the germline V gene. The V end was cut by 3 bases, the J end by 5 bases, with 13 bases between. CDR3 coding DNA: TGTGCCAGCTCACCGACGGCGGGTTTGGAGACCCAGTACTTC. It yields the protein CASSPTAGLETQYF.

This clone was detected a few times. The rearrangement uses TRBV5-1 and TRBJ1-4; D is ambiguous. The CDR3 loop spans 16 amino acids. Germline V gene lookup returns CDR1 SGHRS and CDR2 YFSETQ. V lost 2 bases and J 0 bases, leaving 11 bases between the germline ends. The CDR3 nucleotides read TGCGCCAGCAGCTTAAAATCGGGAGCAACTAATGAAAAACTGTTTTTT. Amino acids: CASSLKSGATNEKLFF.

This clone has just a few counts. With only one base between it and a far larger clone, this is likely a read error. The J gene is TRBJ2-1, the V gene TRBV7-9; the D is unclear. The CDR3 has 13 amino acids. Trimming took off 6 bases at V and 7 bases at J, with 13 bases between the two ends. Per the germline V gene, CDR1 is SEHNR and CDR2 is FQNEAQ (reference sequence). The CDR3 DNA reads as TGTGCCAGCAGTCCCTGTGGGGTGAATGAGCAGTTCTTC. This translates into CASSPCGVNEQFF.

This chain connects TRBV5-6 to TRBJ2-1; 7 bases align to TRBD1. V shed 0 bases, J shed 6 bases, and the junction held 3 bases outside the gene matches. The CDR3 extends over 14 amino acids. Germline CDR1 reads SGHDT; CDR2 reads YYEEEE. In DNA form, the CDR3 reads TGTGCCAGCAGCTTGGGACAGGGCGCCAATGAGCAGTTCTTC. As protein: CASSLGQGANEQFF.

Remarks on this clone: At one end the junction does not follow the germline gene, possibly because of a read error. The sample contains more than one DNA sequence encoding this CDR3. The V call is TRBV30, the J call TRBJ2-3; D is perhaps TRBD2 (5 bases). CDR3 length: 13 amino acids. Germline values: CDR1 GTSNPN, CDR2 SVGIG (reference sequence). The CDR3: CAWSIATRLTQYF. DNA for the CDR3: TGTGCCTGGAGTATAGCGACCCGACTGACGCAGTACTTT.

J is TRBJ1-3 and V is TRBV5-5; TRBD1 matches 11 bases. Germline V CDR1 and CDR2: SGHKS, YYEKEE (reference sequence). Trimming removed 5 bases from V and 2 bases from J; junction bases left unmatched: 6. This CDR3 comprises 16 residues. CDR3 sequence: CASSNPGQGAGNTIYF. The CDR3 DNA is TGTGCCAGCAGTAATCCGGGACAGGGGGCTGGAAACACCATATATTTT.

This chain uses TRBV4-1 with TRBJ2-3; D is uncertain. This CDR3 has 13 amino acids. Germline lookup yields CDR1 MGHRA and CDR2 YSYEKL. The V and J ends lost 0 bases and 5 bases respectively, with 6 bases between them. CDR3 nucleotides: TGCGCCAGCAGCCAAGATGGCGGAGATACGCAGTATTTT. It is translated as CASSQDGGDTQYF.

Points on this clone: One base away lies a much larger clone, so this may be a sequencing read error. The same CDR3 is also encoded by other DNA sequences in this sample. The chain uses TRBV2 and TRBJ1-1; no clear D gene. The CDR3 length is 11 residues. The V gene's germline CDR1 is SNHLY and CDR2 FYNNEI. V was clipped by 9 bases and J by 6 bases, with 11 bases between them. The CDR3 region is CASRLGAEAFF. DNA of the CDR3: TGTGCCAGTAGGTTGGGCGCTGAAGCTTTCTTT.

The table lists this clone with many counts. The chain uses TRBV19 and TRBJ1-5; D is undetermined. This CDR3 contains 16 residues. Germline values: CDR1 LNHDA, CDR2 SQIVND (reference sequence). Between the trimmed V and J ends, which lost 5 bases and 4 bases, there was a span of 18 bases. The CDR3 coding sequence is TGTGCCAGTAGTTTTAATGGATTGCGGGGAAATCAGCCCCAGCATTTT. It translates to CASSFNGLRGNQPQHF.

The rearrangement links TRBV11-3 to TRBJ1-1; D gene ambiguous. The germline V gene encodes CDR1 SGHNT and CDR2 YENEEA. V gave up 3 bases and J gave up 2 bases, with 7 bases separating them. The CDR3 length is 13 residues. The CDR3 DNA reads as TGTGCCAGCAGCTTTAGCAGCAACACTGAAGCTTTCTTT. Protein sequence: CASSFSSNTEAFF.